The 24 T cell receptor beta chains below come from one sample, sequenced in a study of molecular identifiers for immune sequencing clone quantification. TCRdb recomputed calls from the PCR reads with MiXCR, one row per CDR3 protein. The sample lists over 600,000 distinct CDR3 sequences; 20% were seen once. Sequenced material: naive CD8+ T cells from blood, with Jurkat cell RNA spiked in. As to subset: FACS-sorted CD8+CD4-CCR7+CD45RA+ naive T cells. The receptor source for this set is a human donor in good health. Some libraries in this study had Jurkat cell RNA spiked in.

This clonotype was counted many times. The chain combines TRBV9 with TRBJ1-5, with D tentatively TRBD1 (6 bases). Germline CDR1 reads SGDLS; CDR2 reads YYNGEE. V lost 4 bases and J lost 7, with 15 bases in between. This CDR3 contains 14 residues. CDR3 in DNA: TGTGCCAGCAGCTTAACAGGGAGAAGCCAGCCCCAGCATTTT. Its protein product is CASSLTGRSQPQHF.

This clonotype was seen only a few times. The chain carries TRBV19 and TRBJ2-7, with D perhaps assigned TRBD1 or TRBD2 (5 bases each). V lost 5 bases and J 1 base, leaving 24 bases between the germline ends. In germline, CDR1 is LNHDA, CDR2 SQIVND (reference sequence). The CDR3 length is 18 residues. CDR3 DNA sequence: TGTGCCAGTAGTCACCTGACAGACACATTACGCGGGTCCTACGAGCAGTACTTC. Its translation: CASSHLTDTLRGSYEQYF.

A few counts support this clonotype. One junction end disagrees with the germline gene, perhaps due to a read error. The chain links TRBV27 to TRBJ1-1, with D unclear. There are 13 residues in the CDR3. Germline assignment: CDR1 MNHEY and CDR2 SMNVEV (reference sequence). The CDR3 bases are TGTGCCAGCAGATTACTGGGGAACACTGAAGCTTCCTTT. Its protein is CASRLLGNTEASF.

Worth noting for this clonotype: This clone may be a read error of a much larger clone one base away. This chain joins TRBV15 and TRBJ2-5, with a tentative D call TRBD1 (7 bases). The CDR3 is 18 residues long. V gave up 1 base and J gave up 4 bases, with 22 bases separating them. CDR1 is LNHNV, CDR2 YYDKDF, per germline (reference sequence). CDR3 region: CATSRATGRNIVRETQYF. The CDR3 DNA is TGTGCCACCAGCAGAGCGACAGGGAGGAACATAGTCCGAGAGACCCAGTACTTC.

This clonotype was detected ten times or more. The gene calls are TRBV7-9 and TRBJ2-1, with 7 nucleotides matching TRBD2. V lost 5 bases and J lost 0; bases outside the gene matches: 22. Germline assignment: CDR1 SEHNR and CDR2 FQNEAQ (reference sequence). The CDR3 has 21 residues. CDR3 sequence reads: CASSAAHFRLAEKSSYNEQFF. The CDR3, as DNA: TGTGCCAGCAGCGCGGCACACTTTCGGCTAGCGGAAAAAAGCTCCTACAATGAGCAGTTCTTC.

The table lists this clonotype with many counts. The genes are TRBV4-1 and TRBJ2-7; D could derive from TRBD1 or TRBD2 (5 bases each). The germline V gene has CDR1 MGHRA and CDR2 YSYEKL. The CDR3 length is 13 residues. Deletions cut 3 bases from V and 2 bases from J, with 8 bases between. CDR3 protein: CASSQQGAYEQYF. The CDR3 DNA follows: TGCGCCAGCAGCCAGCAGGGAGCCTACGAGCAGTACTTC.

As regards this clonotype: This could be a read error, since a much larger clone is one nucleotide away. The CDR3 DNA is TGTGCCAGCGGCATACAGGGAGGAGGAGATACGCAGTATTTT. Translating it yields CASGIQGGGDTQYF. This chain links TRBV5-4 with TRBJ2-3; either TRBD1 or TRBD2 may fit D (6 bases each). The germline V and J ends were trimmed by 7 bases and 5 bases, with 17 bases remaining between them. Germline V gives CDR1 SGHNT, CDR2 YYREEE (reference sequence). The CDR3 has 14 amino acids.

Notes on this clonotype: Possible read error: a much larger clone is one base away. The chain combines TRBV6-5 with TRBJ2-7; the D gene is possibly TRBD1 (6 bases). Germline CDR1 is MNHEY and CDR2 is SVGAGI. V lost 2 bases, J lost 3 bases, and 11 bases lay in between. CDR3 length equals 14 residues. CDR3 coding DNA: TGTGCCAGCAGTTACATGACAGGATACTACGAGCAGTACTTC. Translating gives CASSYMTGYYEQYF.

This clonotype was seen repeatedly, ten times or more. This chain joins TRBV7-3 and TRBJ2-1; 10 nucleotides agree with TRBD2. Germline V lookup: CDR1 SGHTA, CDR2 FQGTGA. J was trimmed by 4 bases and V by 4 bases; bases with no gene match: 4. CDR3 length: 15 residues. The CDR3 loop reads CASSSGLAAYNEQFF. The CDR3 bases are TGTGCCAGCAGCTCTGGACTAGCGGCGTACAATGAGCAGTTCTTC.

This clonotype was counted ten times or more. The chain combines TRBV30 with TRBJ1-4; D is unclear. V was pared by 5 bases and J by 3 bases, with 4 bases between. This CDR3 is 11 amino acids long. The V gene's germline CDR1 is GTSNPN and CDR2 SVGIG (reference sequence). CDR3 region: CAWGPNEKLFF. As DNA, the CDR3 is TGTGCCTGGGGTCCTAATGAAAAACTGTTTTTT.

This clonotype was observed many times. The chain carries TRBV7-9 and TRBJ1-3; D may be TRBD1 (5 bases). Trimming stripped 1 base from V and 0 bases from J, with 16 bases between. The germline V gene has CDR1 SEHNR and CDR2 FQNEAQ (reference sequence). This CDR3 comprises 18 residues. The CDR3 sequence is CASSLELEGPTSGNTIYF. CDR3 DNA: TGTGCCAGCAGCTTAGAACTGGAGGGACCGACCTCTGGAAACACCATATATTTT.

The gene calls are TRBV7-9 and TRBJ2-7, with D possibly being TRBD1 or TRBD2 (5 bases each). Trimming removed 1 base from V and 1 base from J, with 11 bases in between. The CDR3 is 15 residues long. The V gene's germline CDR1 is SEHNR and CDR2 FQNEAQ (reference sequence). The CDR3 nucleotides are TGTGCCAGCAGCTTAGGGGACGGCCAATCCTACGAGCAGTACTTC. As protein: CASSLGDGQSYEQYF.

The chain carries TRBV27 and TRBJ2-7; 11 bases are shared with TRBD1. The germline CDR1 and CDR2 sequences are MNHEY and SMNVEV (reference sequence). Germline trimming cut 4 bases from V and 4 bases from J; bases unmatched to any gene: 9. The CDR3 has 16 residues. The CDR3 here is CASSYPTGTGGYEQYF. CDR3 bases: TGTGCCAGCAGTTATCCTACCGGGACAGGGGGATACGAGCAGTACTTC.

As regards this clonotype: With a much larger clone just one base away, this may be a read error. In this CDR3 the conserved last residue, phenylalanine or tryptophan, is missing, so a read error is likely. The chain uses TRBV4-3 and TRBJ2-5; 11 nucleotides align to TRBD2. This CDR3 has 17 residues. V shed 0 bases and J 1 base; nucleotides not matched to a gene: 4. CDR1 is LGHNA and CDR2 is YSLEER in the germline V gene. The CDR3 loop reads CASSQDLAGGTQETQYI. The CDR3 coding sequence is TGCGCCAGCAGCCAAGATTTAGCGGGGGGGACCCAAGAGACCCAGTACATC.

This clonotype came up many times. V and J are TRBV7-2 and TRBJ1-4; the D is unclear. The germline gives CDR1 SGHTA, CDR2 FQGNSA. The CDR3 loop spans 15 amino acids. The V and J ends lost 1 base and 8 bases respectively, with 14 bases between them. The CDR3 is CASSLGLGWWEKLFF. The CDR3 DNA reads TGTGCCAGCAGCTTAGGTTTGGGTTGGTGGGAAAAACTGTTTTTT. Looking up the rest from reference TRBV7-2 and TRBJ1-4 gives the full variable domain: GAGVSQSPSNKVTEKGKDVELRCDPISGHTALYWYRQSLGQGLEFLIYFQGNSAPDKSGLPSDRFSAERTGGSVSTLTIQRTQQEDSAVYLCASSLGLGWWEKLFFGSGTQLSVL.

The table lists this clonotype with a few counts. This rearrangement joins TRBV5-5 to TRBJ2-2; perhaps D is TRBD1 or TRBD2 (6 bases each). CDR1 SGHKS and CDR2 YYEKEE come from the germline V gene (reference sequence). CDR3 length: 16 residues. V gave up 3 bases and J gave up 0 bases, with 12 bases separating them. The CDR3 DNA follows: TGTGCCAGCAGCTCCCATGGGGGGCCGAACACCGGGGAGCTGTTTTTT. Translated: CASSSHGGPNTGELFF.

This clonotype was found many times. This chain links TRBV3-1 with TRBJ1-6; D is uncertain. Between the trimmed V and J ends, which lost 2 bases and 0 bases, there was a span of 8 bases. CDR1 LGHDT and CDR2 YNNKEL come from the germline V gene (reference sequence). The CDR3 spans 16 residues. CDR3 DNA: TGTGCCAGCAGCCAACCCTCAGACTCCTATAATTCACCCCTCCACTTT. This gives the protein CASSQPSDSYNSPLHF.

This clonotype was found once. A much more abundant neighbour one base away suggests this may be a read error. The conserved phenylalanine or tryptophan is not found at the CDR3 terminus, so this likely reflects a read error. The chain carries TRBV20-1 and TRBJ2-3, with TRBD1 matching over 7 bases. Losses at the gene ends were 6 bases for V and 0 bases for J; bases not matched to a gene: 6. This CDR3 is 14 amino acids long. Germline assignment: CDR1 DFQATT and CDR2 SNEGSKA (reference sequence). CDR3 in amino acids: CSAPGQESTDTQYL. The CDR3 DNA is TGCAGTGCCCCCGGACAGGAGAGCACAGATACGCAGTATCTT.

Ten or more counts support this clonotype. The chain uses TRBV11-2 and TRBJ2-1; 7 bases fit TRBD2. Germline V gene sequence: CDR1 SGHAT, CDR2 FQNNGV. The J segment lost 4 bases and the V segment lost 5 bases, leaving 11 bases of the junction unmatched. The CDR3 totals 16 residues. The chain's CDR3 is CASSLNSGPLYNEQFF. The CDR3 nucleotides are TGTGCCAGCAGCCTGAATAGCGGGCCCCTTTACAATGAGCAGTTCTTC.

This clonotype showed up many times. The chain links TRBV13 to TRBJ1-1; D unresolved. The length of the CDR3 is 13 residues. Trimming took 4 bases from V and 4 from J, leaving 10 bases between them. Germline-derived CDR1 and CDR2 are PRHDT and FYEKMQ (reference sequence). This CDR3 is CASSSPQATEAFF. The DNA for the CDR3 is TGTGCCAGCAGCTCCCCTCAGGCCACTGAAGCTTTCTTT.

This clonotype was picked up many times. The chain couples TRBV4-3 to TRBJ2-1; D might be TRBD2 (5 bases). The CDR3 is made up of 16 amino acids. The germline gives CDR1 LGHNA, CDR2 YSLEER. Trimming shortened V by 0 bases and J by 5 bases, and 14 bases separated the two germline ends. The DNA of the CDR3 is TGCGCCAGCAGCCAAGAGCAAGCGGAGCCCAACAATGAGCAGTTCTTC. It codes for CASSQEQAEPNNEQFF.

The table lists this clonotype with a few counts. The rearrangement joins TRBV12-3 or TRBV12-4 to TRBJ1-2; tentatively, D is TRBD1 (6 bases). The CDR3 length is 12 residues. V shed 7 bases and J shed 8 bases, with 14 bases lying between them. DNA for the CDR3: TGTGCCAGCACCGGGGGCACGGGGGGCTACACCTTC. Translated: CASTGGTGGYTF.

This clonotype was seen a handful of times. The chain combines TRBV6-5 with TRBJ1-5; 8 bases line up with TRBD1. Trimming took 6 bases from V and 6 from J; bases not matched to a gene: 10. The CDR3 has 15 amino acids. The germline CDR1 and CDR2 sequences are MNHEY and SVGAGI. The CDR3 bases are TGTGCCAGCAGACCCGGGACAGGACTTGGTCAGCCCCAGCATTTT. Translated, it gives CASRPGTGLGQPQHF.

Details on this clonotype: The junction shows a germline mismatch at one end, possibly a read error. The chain joins TRBV9 to TRBJ1-2; D is undetermined. Germline CDR1 and CDR2: SGDLS and YYNGEE. This CDR3 region has 15 residues. The CDR3 spells CARSVAAESNYGYTF. The CDR3 nucleotides read TGTGCCCGCAGCGTAGCGGCAGAGAGTAACTATGGCTACACCTTC.